This T cell receptor beta chain derives from a study of a mutant IDH1 vaccine in newly diagnosed glioma. Study in general: Patients arrived already treated with radiotherapy, temozolomide, or both, most having had both.

CDR1 is SGHVS, CDR2 FQNEAQ, per germline. V was cut by 1 base and J by 8 bases, with 8 bases left in between. CDR3 length: 13 amino acids. The repertoire was sequenced with immunoSEQ multiplex PCR; TCRdb's copy has only in-frame clones and lacks some. This sample yields approximately 45,000 clones, of which 88% are seen a single time; more than 5.5% belongs to the top ten. Of note for this clone: Its cognate antigen is unknown.

Time point specified: week 35, safety follow-up. Topical imiquimod accompanied each vaccine dose, which consisted of 300 ug of mutant IDH1 20-mer peptide. Vaccination of patients was performed eight times, in weeks 1, 3, 5, 7, 11, 15, 19 and 23. The TCR sequence derives from a woman aged 40 to 50 with glioma. The source material was PBMCs, sampled from a glioma patient whose treatment included an IDH1 peptide vaccine. The rearrangement joins TRBV7-8 to TRBJ1-4; D is unresolved. CDR3 in amino acids: CASSLDGSEKLFF. In nucleotides, the CDR3 is TGTGCCAGCAGCTTAGACGGGAGCGAAAAACTGTTTTTT.